The rows below give T cell receptor beta chains drawn from one sample of a study of T-cell reconstitution after alpha-beta-depleted transplantation in children. Via MiXCR, TCRdb re-called the PCR reads, giving one row per CDR3 protein. The table has approximately 290,000 distinct CDR3 sequences, roughly 12% seen once. Sequencing was performed on peripheral blood, taken 180 days after TCRalphabeta/CD19-depleted stem cell transplant. The receptors here all came from a male patient between 2 and 9 years old who had a stem cell transplant for chronic granulomatous disease, so the T cells may come from the graft donor. The CDR3 runs from the conserved cysteine through the conserved F or W. Each record gives: V gene, D gene, clone size, J gene, CDR3 protein, CDR3 DNA. D genes are given only for firm matches. Only some rows state a clone size, as once, few, many or a class for expanded clones.

TRBV12-3/TRBV12-4	TRBD2	.	TRBJ2-1	CASSPSGRASVEQFF	TGTGCCAGCAGCCCTAGCGGGAGGGCCTCGGTTGAGCAGTTCTTC
TRBV6-2/TRBV6-3	.	many	TRBJ2-5	CASSSGPPGYPQETQYF	TGTGCCAGCAGTTCTGGCCCCCCCGGCTATCCACAAGAGACCCAGTACTTC
TRBV5-1	TRBD2	many	TRBJ2-1	CASSLGLAGVDNEQFF	TGCGCCAGCAGCTTGGGGCTAGCGGGAGTGGACAATGAGCAGTTCTTC
TRBV6-1	TRBD1	many	TRBJ2-1	CASTDRDSYNEQFF	TGTGCCAGCACGGACAGGGACTCCTACAATGAGCAGTTCTTC
TRBV29-1	.	few	TRBJ1-1	CSVTVNTEAFF	TGCAGCGTGACAGTGAACACTGAAGCTTTCTTT
TRBV7-9	.	.	TRBJ2-3	CASSLATGTDTQYF	TGTGCCAGCAGCTTGGCCACAGGGACAGATACGCAGTATTTT
TRBV28	TRBD2	many	TRBJ2-1	CASGALSGSWDEQFF	TGTGCCAGCGGGGCCCTTAGCGGGAGTTGGGATGAGCAGTTCTTC
TRBV7-2	TRBD2	many	TRBJ2-7	CASSLPGLADFSYEQYF	TGTGCCAGCAGCCTCCCCGGACTAGCGGACTTCTCCTACGAGCAGTACTTC
TRBV29-1	.	many	TRBJ1-2	CSVGGQAGYTF	TGCAGCGTTGGAGGTCAGGCGGGCTACACCTTC
TRBV12-3/TRBV12-4	.	many	TRBJ2-7	CASSFGPAAYEQYF	TGTGCCAGCAGTTTTGGACCCGCCGCCTACGAGCAGTACTTC
TRBV5-1	.	many	TRBJ2-1	CASMGPNEQFF	TGCGCCAGCATGGGTCCTAATGAGCAGTTCTTC
TRBV3-1	TRBD2	.	TRBJ2-1	CTSSHPSGVSGRHYNEQFF	TGTACCAGCAGTCACCCCAGCGGGGTGAGCGGGAGGCATTACAATGAGCAGTTCTTC
TRBV19	TRBD1	.	TRBJ2-7	CASSVGQGGEQYF	TGTGCCAGTAGTGTCGGACAGGGAGGAGAGCAGTACTTC
TRBV29-1	TRBD2	many	TRBJ2-4	CSVEGREGAKNIQYF	TGCAGCGTTGAAGGGCGGGAGGGAGCCAAAAACATTCAGTACTTC
TRBV9	TRBD1	many	TRBJ2-6	CASSGRQGVTSGANVLTF	TGTGCCAGCAGCGGACGACAGGGGGTGACCTCTGGGGCCAACGTCCTGACTTTC
TRBV12-3/TRBV12-4	.	few	TRBJ2-2	CASSRVMMTENFGTGELFF	TGTGCCAGCAGCCGTGTTATGATGACAGAAAACTTTGGGACCGGGGAGCTGTTTTTT
TRBV4-2	TRBD2	many	TRBJ2-1	CASSQDRGTRQFF	TGTGCCAGCAGCCAAGATAGGGGGACTAGACAGTTCTTC
TRBV3-1	TRBD1	few	TRBJ1-2	CACSPWTGGDPNYGYTF	TGTGCCTGCAGCCCCTGGACAGGGGGCGACCCTAACTATGGCTACACCTTC
TRBV10-1	TRBD2	many	TRBJ2-1	CASSDPGLAVNEQFF	TGCGCCAGCAGTGACCCGGGACTAGCGGTCAATGAGCAGTTCTTC
TRBV5-5	.	many	TRBJ2-3	CASSITPTVSTDTQYF	TGTGCCAGCAGCATCACGCCAACAGTGAGCACAGATACGCAGTATTTT